The clone carrying this T cell receptor beta chain appeared many times. Germline V lookup: CDR1 MNHEY, CDR2 SMNVEV (reference sequence). The V end was cut by 5 bases, the J end by 1 base, with 8 bases between. The CDR3 runs to 13 residues. These data originate in a study of shared clonotypes between healthy human individuals. Only in-frame clones appear in the TCRdb table, and some are missing; sequencing was by immunoSEQ multiplex PCR. The sample holds over a million clones, roughly 74% seen once. The receptor was isolated from a man between 18 and 29 years old in good health. Some clones in this sample may be carry-over from other donors' samples. The V and J genes are TRBV27 and TRBJ1-1; a possible D gene is TRBD1 (6 bases). The specimen was memory CD4+ T cells from PBMCs. Subset noted: CD45RA-negative fraction. CDR3 residues: CASSPGQNTEAFF. DNA of the CDR3: TGTGCCAGCAGTCCGGGACAGAACACTGAAGCTTTCTTT.